Sequencing of this T cell receptor beta chain was carried out in a study of shared clonotypes between healthy human individuals. Each subset's genomic DNA was shared equally among a number of immunoSEQ plates. Sequenced by immunoSEQ multiplex PCR; TCRdb stores in-frame clones only, minus some. The table records 1,500,000 or so clones, around 98.5% of them present only once. CDR3 length equals 16 residues. Losses at the gene ends were 2 bases for V and 5 bases for J; bases not matched to a gene: 8. Germline lookup yields CDR1 SGDLS and CDR2 YYNGEE. Sequencing was performed on naive CD4+ T cells sorted from blood. Subset defined: CD45RA+ positively selected. This rearrangement joins TRBV9 to TRBJ2-2; 8 bases are a match to TRBD1. The TCR was taken from a man aged 25 to 40 in good health. CDR3 in amino acids: CASSVTGQGKTGELFF. CDR3 nucleotides: TGTGCCAGCAGCGTGACTGGACAGGGTAAAACCGGGGAGCTGTTTTTT.